These T cell receptor beta chains were read from a single sample in a study of cytomegalovirus exposure and HLA in healthy donors. Sequencing used immunoSEQ multiplex PCR; TCRdb keeps in-frame clones, though not all of them. The table includes 120,000 or so clones, approximately 10% detected once. The sample was PBMCs. The receptors stem from a woman younger than 35 in good health and CMV-seropositive. Each CDR3 is given with its conserved first and last residue. A D gene is named only where the DNA matches it firmly. The size entry is marked missing in some rows and otherwise reads once, few, many or a size class.

j_call: TRBJ1-2; clone_size: NA; d_call: NA; v_call: TRBV19; cdr3_nt: TGTGCCAGTAGTACCCCTACAGGGATCCAAGGGGGCTACACCTTC; cdr3_aa: CASSTPTGIQGGYTF
j_call: TRBJ2-7; clone_size: few; d_call: NA; v_call: TRBV27; cdr3_nt: TGTGCTTACGGTTACGAGCAGTACTTC; cdr3_aa: CAYGYEQYF
j_call: TRBJ2-7; clone_size: NA; d_call: TRBD2; v_call: TRBV20-1; cdr3_nt: TGCAGTGCTGCTAGCGGCTACGAGCAGTACTTC; cdr3_aa: CSAASGYEQYF
j_call: TRBJ1-1; clone_size: NA; d_call: TRBD1; v_call: TRBV10-2; cdr3_nt: TGCGCCAGCAACCCGGACAGGGGCTCCCTGAACACTGAAGCTTTCTTT; cdr3_aa: CASNPDRGSLNTEAFF
j_call: TRBJ1-2; clone_size: few; d_call: TRBD1; v_call: TRBV18; cdr3_nt: TGTGCCAGCTCACCGCCGGGACAGGGTGGGGGCTACACCTTC; cdr3_aa: CASSPPGQGGGYTF
j_call: TRBJ1-5; clone_size: NA; d_call: TRBD1; v_call: TRBV30; cdr3_nt: TGTGCCTGGAGTGTTGAGACAGGGAATCAGCCCCAGCATTTT; cdr3_aa: CAWSVETGNQPQHF
j_call: TRBJ2-5; clone_size: few; d_call: TRBD2; v_call: TRBV27; cdr3_nt: TGTGCCACCACGACGGGGGGATCGGAGACCCAGTACTTC; cdr3_aa: CATTTGGSETQYF
j_call: TRBJ2-2; clone_size: NA; d_call: NA; v_call: TRBV7-9; cdr3_nt: TGTGCCAGCAGCCGCCCTTTGGACACCGTCAACACCGGGGAGCTGTTTTTT; cdr3_aa: CASSRPLDTVNTGELFF
j_call: TRBJ1-5; clone_size: NA; d_call: NA; v_call: TRBV7-2; cdr3_nt: TGTGCCAGCAGCGCCCGGGTCGGTGGCAATCAGCCCCAGCATTTT; cdr3_aa: CASSARVGGNQPQHF
j_call: TRBJ1-2; clone_size: NA; d_call: NA; v_call: TRBV27; cdr3_nt: TGTGCCAGCAAGATAGACAGCACCTATGGCTACACCTTC; cdr3_aa: CASKIDSTYGYTF
j_call: TRBJ2-2; clone_size: NA; d_call: TRBD2; v_call: TRBV7-6; cdr3_nt: TGTGCCAGCAGCCAGGGAGGGGCTAGCACCGGGGAGCTGTTTTTT; cdr3_aa: CASSQGGASTGELFF
j_call: TRBJ2-7; clone_size: few; d_call: NA; v_call: TRBV7-9; cdr3_nt: TGTGCCAGCAGCCCACGGGTGGGAGGATTATACGAGCAGTACTTC; cdr3_aa: CASSPRVGGLYEQYF
j_call: TRBJ1-1; clone_size: NA; d_call: NA; v_call: TRBV6-6; cdr3_nt: TGTGCCAGCAGGCCCATCAGGGAAGGGGGAGCTTTCTTT; cdr3_aa: CASRPIREGGAFF
j_call: TRBJ2-7; clone_size: NA; d_call: NA; v_call: TRBV7-6; cdr3_nt: TGTGCCAGCAGCTTCTTAGGGAGCTCCTACGAGCAGTACTTC; cdr3_aa: CASSFLGSSYEQYF
j_call: TRBJ1-3; clone_size: NA; d_call: NA; v_call: TRBV5-1; cdr3_nt: TGCGCCAGCAGCTTGGTCGCAGACTCTGGAAACACCATATATTTT; cdr3_aa: CASSLVADSGNTIYF
j_call: TRBJ2-5; clone_size: NA; d_call: NA; v_call: TRBV9; cdr3_nt: TGTGCCAGCAGCGTAGGCGTAGCCCAAGAGACCCAGTACTTC; cdr3_aa: CASSVGVAQETQYF
j_call: TRBJ2-5; clone_size: NA; d_call: TRBD2; v_call: TRBV11-2; cdr3_nt: TGTGCCAGCAGCCTGACTAGCGGGACCCAAGAGACCCAGTACTTC; cdr3_aa: CASSLTSGTQETQYF
j_call: TRBJ1-1; clone_size: NA; d_call: NA; v_call: TRBV5-1; cdr3_nt: TGCGCCAGCAGCCAACAGGCAGGAGGGACTGAAGCTTTCTTT; cdr3_aa: CASSQQAGGTEAFF
j_call: TRBJ1-2; clone_size: few; d_call: TRBD1; v_call: TRBV9; cdr3_nt: TGTGCCAGCAGTACTTCCGGGACAGCTAACTATGGCTACACCTTC; cdr3_aa: CASSTSGTANYGYTF
j_call: TRBJ2-2; clone_size: few; d_call: TRBD2; v_call: TRBV10-3; cdr3_nt: TGTGCCATCAGGTTGGCGGGAGATACCGGGGAGCTGTTTTTT; cdr3_aa: CAIRLAGDTGELFF
j_call: TRBJ1-5; clone_size: few; d_call: NA; v_call: TRBV11-3; cdr3_nt: TGTGCCAGCAGCCCAGAGGGGGGGGCAGGGCAGCCCCAGCATTTT; cdr3_aa: CASSPEGGAGQPQHF
j_call: TRBJ1-3; clone_size: few; d_call: NA; v_call: TRBV18; cdr3_nt: TGTGCCACATCGGTACTCCCTTCTGGAAACACCATATATTTT; cdr3_aa: CATSVLPSGNTIYF
j_call: TRBJ2-1; clone_size: few; d_call: TRBD2; v_call: TRBV5-1; cdr3_nt: TGCGCCAGCAGTCCACCTGGGGCTAGCGGGAGAATTGATGAGCAGTTCTTC; cdr3_aa: CASSPPGASGRIDEQFF
j_call: TRBJ1-5; clone_size: NA; d_call: TRBD1; v_call: TRBV28; cdr3_nt: TGTGCCAGCAGTTTACTCGGACAGGGTTGGGGACAGCCCCAGCATTTT; cdr3_aa: CASSLLGQGWGQPQHF
j_call: TRBJ1-3; clone_size: few; d_call: NA; v_call: TRBV7-9; cdr3_nt: TGTGCCAGCAGTCCAGGTACTGGAAACACCATATATTTT; cdr3_aa: CASSPGTGNTIYF
j_call: TRBJ1-1; clone_size: once; d_call: NA; v_call: TRBV5-5; cdr3_nt: TGTGCCAGCATCATTACTTCGGGGAGTTCTGAAGCTTTCTTT; cdr3_aa: CASIITSGSSEAFF
j_call: TRBJ1-2; clone_size: few; d_call: TRBD1; v_call: TRBV5-6; cdr3_nt: TGTGCCAGCTACTCCCCCGACAGGGGGGCCTATGGCTACACCTTC; cdr3_aa: CASYSPDRGAYGYTF
j_call: TRBJ2-7; clone_size: NA; d_call: NA; v_call: TRBV19; cdr3_nt: TGTGCCAGTAGTGCGCAACGGGGTTCCTTCTACGAGCAGTACTTC; cdr3_aa: CASSAQRGSFYEQYF
j_call: TRBJ2-4; clone_size: NA; d_call: NA; v_call: TRBV6-1; cdr3_nt: TGTGCCAGCAGTGAAGCGGATTTTTGGACACAGTACTTC; cdr3_aa: CASSEADFWTQYF
j_call: TRBJ1-1; clone_size: NA; d_call: NA; v_call: TRBV5-1; cdr3_nt: TGCGCCAGCAGCTTGTTGTCTGGGCCTGAAGCTTTCTTT; cdr3_aa: CASSLLSGPEAFF
j_call: TRBJ2-2; clone_size: few; d_call: TRBD2; v_call: TRBV10-3; cdr3_nt: TGTGCCTTCCTTCGGACTAGCACCGGGGAGCTGTTTTTT; cdr3_aa: CAFLRTSTGELFF